These 7 T cell receptor beta chains originate from one sample sequenced in a study of blood T cell repertoires in COVID-19. The data were produced by immunoSEQ multiplex PCR, yet TCRdb's version contains in-frame clones alone and is incomplete. This table has approximately 200,000 clones, approximately 89% appearing once. Sequencing input: PBMCs or T cells enriched from blood (not recorded which). The receptors shown here come from a woman aged 25 to 39 who had been exposed to COVID-19.

This chain connects TRBV5-5 to TRBJ2-5, with a weak D call TRBD2 (6 bases). V was shortened by 4 bases and J by 5 bases, with 15 bases between the two germline ends. Germline V lookup: CDR1 SGHKS, CDR2 YYEKEE (reference sequence). This CDR3 spans 14 amino acids. CDR3 DNA: TGTGCCAGCAGCCCCCTCACTAGCCGGGAGACCCAGTACTTC. It is translated as CASSPLTSRETQYF.

The chain couples TRBV5-4 to TRBJ1-2; tentative D call: TRBD1 (6 bases). The CDR3 length is 15 residues. Trimming cost V 4 bases and J 3 bases, with 16 bases left between them. Germline V gene lookup returns CDR1 SGHNT and CDR2 YYREEE (reference sequence). CDR3 sequence: CASSAYREGDYGYTF. CDR3 nucleotide sequence: TGTGCCAGCAGCGCATACAGGGAAGGGGACTATGGCTACACCTTC.

This rearrangement joins TRBV19 to TRBJ2-3; 8 bases are shared with TRBD1. Germline V gene sequence: CDR1 LNHDA, CDR2 SQIVND (reference sequence). With 4 bases clipped from V and 4 bases from J, the junction kept 4 bases outside the gene matches. This CDR3 region has 14 residues. For the CDR3, the DNA is TGTGCCAGTAGTACAACAGGGGGAGCAGATACGCAGTATTTT. As protein: CASSTTGGADTQYF. Combining the CDR3 with reference TRBV19 and TRBJ2-3 gives the whole variable domain DGGITQSPKYLFRKEGQNVTLSCEQNLNHDAMYWYRQDPGQGLRLIYYSQIVNDFQKGDIAEGYSVSREKKESFPLTVTSAQKNPTAFYLCASSTTGGADTQYFGPGTRLTVL.

With respect to this clone: Because the CDR3 is missing its conserved closing phenylalanine or tryptophan, this is likely a read error. No DNA is shown, since the ends of the CDR3 on it are uncertain; the CDR3 is the one TCRdb lists. The chain recombines TRBV14 with TRBJ1-4; the DNA was not compared with TRBD1, the D call given in the table. The CDR3 spans 10 amino acids, including both terminal residues. Germline V gene lookup returns CDR1 SGHDN and CDR2 FVKESK. The chain's CDR3 is CASSQFAGGV.

The chain uses TRBV9 and TRBJ2-2; TRBD2 matches 9 bases. The CDR3 length is 16 residues. Trimming cost V 3 bases and J 2 bases; bases outside gene matches: 5. Germline V gives CDR1 SGDLS, CDR2 YYNGEE. CDR3 in amino acids: CASSGAGGPNTGELFF. As DNA, the CDR3 is TGTGCCAGCAGCGGGGCGGGAGGGCCTAACACCGGGGAGCTGTTTTTT.

J is TRBJ2-7 and V is TRBV7-3; 10 bases are shared with TRBD2. The germline V gene encodes CDR1 SGHTA and CDR2 FQGTGA. This CDR3 has 14 residues. Trimming at V came to 5 bases and at J to 0 bases, leaving 1 base not matched to a gene. CDR3 loop: CASSPSGSSYEQYF. CDR3 bases: TGTGCCAGCAGCCCTAGCGGGAGCTCCTACGAGCAGTACTTC.

This chain connects TRBV4-1 to TRBJ1-1, with D maybe TRBD1 (5 bases). V was pared by 3 bases and J by 11 bases, with 16 bases between. Germline CDR1 is MGHRA and CDR2 is YSYEKL. The CDR3 spans 13 residues. The CDR3 protein is CASSHTELKGAFF. CDR3 nucleotides: TGCGCCAGCAGCCATACAGAGCTTAAGGGGGCTTTCTTT.